The 28 T cell receptor beta chains below were found in one sample sequenced in a study of control samples from healthy donors and cancer patients. The protocol was immunoSEQ multiplex PCR, while the TCRdb copy is restricted to in-frame clones and leaves out a portion. The sample lists about 180,000 clones; approximately 90% were seen once. Sequenced input: blood. The receptors derive from a man aged 30-40 years in good health.

This clone was recorded a few times. The genes are TRBV28 and TRBJ1-6, with D possibly being TRBD1 (6 bases). V lost 5 bases to trimming and J lost 6 bases, with 11 bases between them. Germline lookup yields CDR1 MDHEN and CDR2 SYDVKM. CDR3 length equals 14 residues. The CDR3 bases are TGTGCCAGCAGTCCCCAGGGGACTAATTCACCCCTCCACTTT. Amino acids: CASSPQGTNSPLHF.

V and J are TRBV4-2 and TRBJ2-7, with D perhaps TRBD2 (6 bases). The germline CDR1 and CDR2 sequences are LGHNA and YNFKEQ. The CDR3 sequence is 16 residues long. The V end lost 0 bases, the J end lost 0 bases, and 12 bases lay between the germline ends. This chain's CDR3 is CASSQEGDLASYEQYF. CDR3 nucleotide sequence: TGTGCCAGCAGCCAAGAGGGGGACTTGGCCTCCTACGAGCAGTACTTC.

This rearrangement joins TRBV7-6 to TRBJ2-6; TRBD1 aligns across 8 bases. This CDR3 contains 18 residues. The J segment lost 0 bases and the V segment lost 1 base, leaving 5 bases of the junction unmatched. CDR1 is SGHVS and CDR2 is FNYEAQ in the germline V gene. The CDR3 coding sequence is TGTGCCAGCAGCTTAGACGGGACAGGTAGCTCTGGGGCCAACGTCCTGACTTTC. Protein: CASSLDGTGSSGANVLTF.

The chain recombines TRBV10-1 with TRBJ2-7; 9 nucleotides align to TRBD1. The germline V gene encodes CDR1 WNHNN and CDR2 SYGVQD (reference sequence). The CDR3 is 13 residues long. The V and J ends lost 5 bases and 4 bases, in that order; junction bases with no gene match: 3. In nucleotides, the CDR3 is TGCGCCAGCAGTAGGGACAGGGAGTACGAGCAGTACTTC. Protein product: CASSRDREYEQYF.

The rearrangement uses TRBV7-2 and TRBJ2-5; TRBD2 matches at 9 bases. The CDR3 has 14 amino acids. The ends lost 1 base at V and 4 bases at J; junction bases unmatched: 1. Germline V gene data show CDR1 as SGHTA and CDR2 as FQGNSA. CDR3 bases: TGTGCCAGCAGCTTAGGCGGGGGGGTAGAGACCCAGTACTTC. This gives the protein CASSLGGGVETQYF.

This clone was detected once. The J gene is TRBJ2-7, the V gene TRBV5-1; 13 bases map to TRBD2. The CDR3 totals 15 residues. Germline V gene lookup returns CDR1 SGHRS and CDR2 YFSETQ. Trimming at V came to 3 bases and at J to 6 bases, leaving 6 bases not matched to a gene. The CDR3: CASSSWTSGSGEQYF. In DNA, the CDR3 is TGCGCCAGCAGCTCCTGGACTAGCGGGAGTGGCGAGCAGTACTTC.

This chain connects TRBV3-1 (or the pseudogene TRBV3-2) to TRBJ2-7; D is tentatively TRBD1 or TRBD2 (5 bases each). This CDR3 has 13 amino acids. Germline V gene data show CDR1 as LGHDT and CDR2 as YNNKEL (reference sequence). V was clipped by 1 base and J by 2 bases, with 6 bases between them. CDR3 residues: CASSQGGAYEQYF. The DNA for the CDR3 is TGTGCCAGCAGCCAAGGAGGGGCCTACGAGCAGTACTTC.

The J gene is TRBJ1-3, the V gene TRBV11-2, with a tentative D call TRBD1 (5 bases). Germline V lookup: CDR1 SGHAT, CDR2 FQNNGV. There are 16 residues in the CDR3. The V and J ends lost 2 bases and 0 bases respectively, with 11 bases between them. The CDR3 protein is CASSLWDWNSGNTIYF. The DNA of the CDR3 is TGTGCCAGCAGCTTATGGGACTGGAACTCTGGAAACACCATATATTTT.

The chain recombines TRBV25-1 with TRBJ2-2; 8 nucleotides match TRBD2. CDR1 and CDR2 from the germline V gene are MGHDK and SYGVNS. CDR3 length: 15 residues. J gave up 3 bases and V 5 bases, and 5 bases lay outside the gene matches. Here the CDR3 reads CASSPWTSYTGELFF. CDR3 nucleotide sequence: TGTGCCAGCAGTCCCTGGACTAGCTACACCGGGGAGCTGTTTTTT.

The rearrangement uses TRBV6-2 or TRBV6-3 and TRBJ1-5, with 9 bases matching TRBD1. CDR3 length equals 14 residues. Trimming cost V 6 bases and J 4 bases; bases outside gene matches: 4. CDR1 is MNHEY and CDR2 is SVGEGT in the germline V gene. The CDR3 region has the DNA TGTGCCAGCAGCCCTGACAGGGGGAATCAGCCCCAGCATTTT. As protein: CASSPDRGNQPQHF.

The chain couples TRBV6-6 to TRBJ2-3, with D perhaps TRBD1 or TRBD2 (6 bases each). V lost 1 base and J 3 bases, leaving 14 bases between the germline ends. The CDR3 length is 16 residues. Germline V gene data show CDR1 as MNHNY and CDR2 as SVGAGI (reference sequence). In DNA form, the CDR3 reads TGTGCCAGCAGTTACTTGAGGGGGGTTAGAACAGATACGCAGTATTTT. This sequence encodes CASSYLRGVRTDTQYF.

This clone showed up just once. The gene calls are TRBV5-1 and TRBJ2-3; TRBD2 aligns across 10 bases. Germline loops: CDR1 SGHRS, CDR2 YFSETQ. This CDR3 comprises 16 residues. The V and J ends lost 0 bases and 5 bases, in that order; junction bases with no gene match: 6. CDR3 sequence: CASSLVRLAGVDTQYF. DNA of the CDR3: TGCGCCAGCAGCTTGGTTCGGCTAGCGGGAGTAGATACGCAGTATTTT.

The chain uses TRBV7-9 and TRBJ1-3; D is possibly TRBD1 (6 bases). This CDR3 contains 17 residues. Germline loops: CDR1 SEHNR, CDR2 FQNEAQ (reference sequence). The V gene lost 5 bases and the J gene lost 0 bases, with 17 bases spanning the gap. Written as DNA, the CDR3 is TGTGCCAGCAGCCTCATCGGGGGGGCGAGCTCTGGAAACACCATATATTTT. Translation gives CASSLIGGASSGNTIYF.

The V gene is TRBV7-8, the J gene TRBJ1-1; D unclear. The V end was cut by 3 bases, the J end by 0 bases, with 5 bases between. CDR3 length equals 13 residues. Germline-derived CDR1 and CDR2 are SGHVS and FQNEAQ. The DNA of the CDR3 is TGTGCCAGCAGCTTCCAGGTGAACACTGAAGCTTTCTTT. The encoded protein is CASSFQVNTEAFF.

This clone showed up just a few times. The gene calls are TRBV10-1 and TRBJ1-5; D is uncertain. V was pared by 6 bases and J by 5 bases, with 8 bases between. The length of the CDR3 is 12 residues. Germline assignment: CDR1 WNHNN and CDR2 SYGVQD (reference sequence). The CDR3 region has the DNA TGCGCCAGCAGGGTGGGGTATCAGCCCCAGCATTTT. It is translated as CASRVGYQPQHF.

This chain uses TRBV7-3 with TRBJ2-1; 14 bases align to TRBD2. The germline V gene has CDR1 SGHTA and CDR2 FQGTGA. This CDR3 region has 19 residues. Germline trimming cut 2 bases from V and 1 base from J; bases unmatched to any gene: 7. The CDR3 region is CASSLAGLAGEGSYNEQFF. The CDR3 coding sequence is TGTGCCAGCAGCTTAGCGGGACTAGCGGGAGAAGGGTCCTACAATGAGCAGTTCTTC.

The chain couples TRBV29-1 to TRBJ1-2; D is possibly TRBD1 (6 bases). V lost 4 bases and J lost 7, with 16 bases in between. The CDR3 contains 13 residues. CDR1 is SQVTM and CDR2 is ANQGSEA in the germline V gene. The CDR3: CSVGIPGVGGYTF. The CDR3 region has the DNA TGCAGCGTTGGGATCCCAGGGGTCGGTGGCTACACCTTC.

V is TRBV7-2 and J is TRBJ2-7; possibly TRBD2 for D (6 bases). This CDR3 is built from 15 residues. Looked up from germline, CDR1 is SGHTA and CDR2 is FQGNSA. Trimming took off 5 bases at V and 6 bases at J, with 20 bases between the two ends. CDR3 nucleotide sequence: TGTGCCAGCAGCGGATCGGGAGCAGTGAGTTCCGAGCAGTACTTC. Encoded protein: CASSGSGAVSSEQYF.

This sequence joins TRBV7-3 and TRBJ2-3, with a tentative D call TRBD2 (6 bases). The V and J ends lost 2 bases and 2 bases respectively, with 11 bases between them. The germline V gene has CDR1 SGHTA and CDR2 FQGTGA. CDR3 length: 15 residues. CDR3 nucleotide sequence: TGTGCCAGCAGCTTACTCGGGCGGGACACAGATACGCAGTATTTT. Translation gives CASSLLGRDTDTQYF.

J is TRBJ2-3 and V is TRBV6-6; 9 positions match TRBD2. This CDR3 is built from 16 residues. The germline gives CDR1 MNHNY, CDR2 SVGAGI (reference sequence). Trimming took 6 bases from V and 4 from J; bases not matched to a gene: 11. CDR3 DNA sequence: TGTGCCAGCAGGGCCCACCGGACTAGCGTCGCAGATACGCAGTATTTT. Translated, it gives CASRAHRTSVADTQYF.

The chain has TRBV19 and TRBJ2-7; possibly TRBD2 for D (6 bases). Trimming took 1 base from V and 2 from J, leaving 12 bases between them. The CDR3 is 15 amino acids. CDR1 and CDR2 (germline): LNHDA, SQIVND (reference sequence). CDR3 sequence (DNA): TGTGCCAGTAGTATAGGGCCCGGGAGTGCCTACGAGCAGTACTTC. It translates to CASSIGPGSAYEQYF.

V is TRBV6-1 and J is TRBJ1-5; D remains ambiguous. This CDR3 comprises 16 residues. V lost 1 base and J 0 bases, leaving 10 bases between the germline ends. Germline V gene lookup returns CDR1 MNHNS and CDR2 SASEGT. CDR3 nucleotide sequence: TGTGCCAGCAGTGAAGATCTCCGTTTTAGCAATCAGCCCCAGCATTTT. Amino acid sequence: CASSEDLRFSNQPQHF.

The chain has TRBV5-4 and TRBJ1-3; TRBD1 agrees at 8 bases. Looked up from germline, CDR1 is SGHNT and CDR2 is YYREEE (reference sequence). J was trimmed by 0 bases and V by 4 bases; bases with no gene match: 3. This CDR3 spans 15 amino acids. CDR3 bases: TGTGCCAGCAGCCCAGGACAGGGCTCTGGAAACACCATATATTTT. Translation: CASSPGQGSGNTIYF.

The count of this clone is one. The CDR3 DNA reads as TGTGCCAGCATCAAGGCTTCCGGGGAGTACGAGCAGTACTTC. Protein sequence: CASIKASGEYEQYF. The chain couples TRBV2 to TRBJ2-7; a weak D match, TRBD2 (5 bases). Trimming removed 7 bases from V and 4 bases from J, with 17 bases in between. Germline V gene data show CDR1 as SNHLY and CDR2 as FYNNEI. This CDR3 comprises 14 residues.

V is TRBV5-6 and J is TRBJ2-1; 10 nucleotides match TRBD1. The V gene's germline CDR1 is SGHDT and CDR2 YYEEEE. J lost 8 bases, V lost 4 bases, and 3 bases had no gene match. This CDR3 spans 13 amino acids. CDR3: CASSPGTGDEQFF. The CDR3 DNA reads TGTGCCAGCAGCCCTGGGACAGGGGATGAGCAGTTCTTC. The entire variable domain, with the rest obtained from reference TRBV5-6 and TRBJ2-1, is as follows: DAGVTQSPTHLIKTRGQQVTLRCSPKSGHDTVSWYQQALGQGPQFIFQYYEEEERQRGNFPDRFSGHQFPNYSSELNVNALLLGDSALYLCASSPGTGDEQFFGPGTRLTVL.

This chain uses TRBV29-1 with TRBJ2-3; D is unresolved. This CDR3 is 13 amino acids long. Per germline, CDR1 SQVTM and CDR2 ANQGSEA. The germline V and J ends were trimmed by 4 bases and 2 bases, with 10 bases remaining between them. CDR3: CSVAPRLTDTQYF. Here the CDR3 DNA reads TGCAGCGTTGCACCGCGACTCACAGATACGCAGTATTTT.

The V and J genes are TRBV2 and TRBJ2-1; D is ambiguous. The V end was cut by 5 bases, the J end by 7 bases, with 21 bases between. The V gene's germline CDR1 is SNHLY and CDR2 FYNNEI. CDR3 length equals 16 residues. The CDR3 nucleotides are TGTGCCAGCAGTTATAGAATGGTGGCTATGAAGAATGAGCAGTTCTTC. Protein: CASSYRMVAMKNEQFF.

The chain combines TRBV28 with TRBJ2-2; 8 bases align to TRBD1. J gave up 6 bases and V 6 bases, and 6 bases lay outside the gene matches. The length of the CDR3 is 14 residues. Germline V gives CDR1 MDHEN, CDR2 SYDVKM. The DNA for the CDR3 is TGTGCCAGCAGGCGACAGGGGAAGTCCGGGGAGCTGTTTTTT. Residues: CASRRQGKSGELFF.